This is a list of T cell receptor beta chains from one sample in a study of response to subunit inactivated influenza vaccine. TCRdb called the RT-PCR reads again in MiXCR, with one record for every CDR3 protein. The sample has just under 550,000 distinct CDR3 sequences, 20% to 25% seen once. The sample was also linked to a second study, of T cells expressing NK-cell markers.

This specimen consisted of CD4+ T cells sorted from PBMCs, obtained 11 to 12 days after vaccination. The receptors were gathered from a man aged 45-65 years who received an inactivated influenza vaccine. Each CDR3 is given with its conserved first and last residue. Fields, in order: D gene, J gene, V gene, clone size, CDR3 protein, CDR3 DNA. The D gene is left open where the match is weak. A clone size is listed for some rows: how often the clone was seen (once, few, many), or a class if it is expanded.

D: NA
J: TRBJ1-4
V: TRBV30
size: NA
CDR3: CAWNRASNEKLFF
DNA: TGTGCCTGGAACAGGGCTTCTAATGAAAAACTGTTTTTT

D: NA
J: TRBJ2-7
V: TRBV10-3
size: once
CDR3: CAIRQTQGGYEQYF
DNA: TGTGCCATCCGTCAAACCCAGGGGGGGTACGAGCAGTACTTC

D: TRBD1
J: TRBJ1-2
V: TRBV18
size: NA
CDR3: CASSKVDRGYGYTF
DNA: TGTGCCAGCTCGAAGGTTGACAGGGGCTATGGCTACACCTTC

D: NA
J: TRBJ1-1
V: TRBV5-5
size: NA
CDR3: CASSWGDTEAFF
DNA: TGTGCCAGCAGCTGGGGGGATACTGAAGCTTTCTTT

D: NA
J: TRBJ2-7
V: TRBV5-1
size: NA
CDR3: CASSRDREVYEQYF
DNA: TGCGCCAGCAGCCGGGACCGCGAGGTATACGAGCAGTACTTC

D: TRBD1
J: TRBJ2-6
V: TRBV10-3
size: few
CDR3: CAIGTGAYSGANVLTF
DNA: TGTGCCATCGGGACAGGGGCCTACTCTGGGGCCAACGTCCTGACTTTC

D: NA
J: TRBJ2-7
V: TRBV29-1
size: few
CDR3: CSATLPEGTYYEQYF
DNA: TGCAGCGCTACGCTACCTGAGGGGACTTACTACGAGCAGTACTTC

D: NA
J: TRBJ1-2
V: TRBV6-1
size: NA
CDR3: CASTTGRFTYGYTF
DNA: TGTGCCAGCACAACAGGGAGGTTTACCTATGGCTACACCTTC

D: TRBD2
J: TRBJ2-3
V: TRBV11-2
size: few
CDR3: CASSPIGASGTRGDTQYF
DNA: TGTGCCAGCAGCCCGATCGGGGCTAGCGGAACTCGGGGTGATACGCAGTATTTT

D: NA
J: TRBJ1-1
V: TRBV3-1
size: NA
CDR3: CASGVADEAFF
DNA: TGTGCCAGCGGCGTTGCCGATGAAGCTTTCTTT

D: TRBD1
J: TRBJ2-2
V: TRBV20-1
size: NA
CDR3: CSARGQGGGTGELFF
DNA: TGCAGTGCTAGAGGTCAAGGGGGCGGCACCGGGGAGCTGTTTTTT

D: NA
J: TRBJ2-3
V: TRBV6-4
size: once
CDR3: CASSRSPFTDTQYF
DNA: TGTGCCAGCAGTAGGTCGCCTTTCACAGATACGCAGTATTTT

D: NA
J: TRBJ2-3
V: TRBV6-5
size: many
CDR3: CASSLGRGDTQYF
DNA: TGTGCCAGCAGTTTAGGGCGTGGAGATACGCAGTATTTT

D: NA
J: TRBJ1-1
V: TRBV18
size: few
CDR3: CASSRDKNTEAFF
DNA: TGTGCCAGCTCCAGGGACAAAAACACTGAAGCTTTCTTT

D: NA
J: TRBJ2-4
V: TRBV4-2
size: NA
CDR3: CASRKLMDKNIQYF
DNA: TGTGCCAGCAGGAAATTGATGGACAAAAACATTCAGTACTTC

D: NA
J: TRBJ2-7
V: TRBV4-3
size: NA
CDR3: CASSQGHRSYEQYF
DNA: TGCGCCAGCAGCCAAGGCCACCGTTCCTACGAGCAGTACTTC

D: NA
J: TRBJ1-2
V: TRBV25-1
size: few
CDR3: CASSGVYDGYTF
DNA: TGTGCCAGCAGTGGAGTTTACGACGGCTACACCTTC

D: NA
J: TRBJ2-3
V: TRBV20-1
size: few
CDR3: CSARDRWRDRTDTQYF
DNA: TGCAGTGCTAGAGATAGGTGGCGGGATCGCACAGATACGCAGTATTTT

D: TRBD1
J: TRBJ2-1
V: TRBV24-1
size: NA
CDR3: CATSDQGASNEQFF
DNA: TGTGCCACCAGTGATCAGGGGGCGAGTAATGAGCAGTTCTTC

D: TRBD1
J: TRBJ2-2
V: TRBV7-2
size: NA
CDR3: CASSLWGQTGELFF
DNA: TGTGCCAGCAGCTTATGGGGACAGACCGGGGAGCTGTTTTTT

D: NA
J: TRBJ1-5
V: TRBV5-8
size: few
CDR3: CASSFFQGLGSNQPQHF
DNA: TGTGCCAGCAGCTTTTTTCAGGGTCTAGGAAGCAATCAGCCCCAGCATTTT

D: TRBD2
J: TRBJ2-3
V: TRBV7-8
size: few
CDR3: CASSLVRLAGGPPRDTQYF
DNA: TGTGCCAGCAGCTTAGTGAGGTTAGCGGGAGGGCCGCCGAGAGATACGCAGTATTTT

D: NA
J: TRBJ1-1
V: TRBV6-5
size: NA
CDR3: CASSSISGFWFGNTEAFF
DNA: TGTGCCAGCAGTTCGATTTCAGGCTTCTGGTTCGGGAACACTGAAGCTTTCTTT

D: TRBD2
J: TRBJ2-3
V: TRBV7-3
size: NA
CDR3: CASRLAGHTDTQYF
DNA: TGTGCCAGCAGACTAGCGGGACACACAGATACGCAGTATTTT

D: NA
J: TRBJ2-1
V: TRBV30
size: NA
CDR3: CAWSIGGLLFF
DNA: TGTGCCTGGAGTATCGGGGGACTTCTGTTCTTC

D: TRBD2
J: TRBJ2-1
V: TRBV12-3/TRBV12-4
size: NA
CDR3: CASSFSGGAGDEQFF
DNA: TGTGCCAGCAGTTTTAGCGGGGGGGCAGGGGATGAGCAGTTCTTC

D: NA
J: TRBJ2-2
V: TRBV19
size: NA
CDR3: CASHRAGELFF
DNA: TGTGCCAGCCACAGGGCTGGGGAGCTGTTTTTT

D: NA
J: TRBJ2-1
V: TRBV9
size: NA
CDR3: CASRVGNLRTEQFF
DNA: TGTGCCAGCAGAGTGGGTAACCTTCGTACTGAGCAGTTCTTC

D: NA
J: TRBJ2-1
V: TRBV24-1
size: NA
CDR3: CATSDLGDEQFF
DNA: TGTGCCACCAGTGATTTGGGTGATGAGCAGTTCTTC

D: TRBD1
J: TRBJ2-2
V: TRBV4-2
size: NA
CDR3: CASSGQGELFF
DNA: TGTGCCAGCAGCGGACAGGGTGAGCTGTTTTTT

D: TRBD2
J: TRBJ2-2
V: TRBV18
size: NA
CDR3: CASSPTSGGTGELFF
DNA: TGTGCCAGCTCACCGACTAGCGGGGGAACCGGGGAGCTGTTTTTT

D: NA
J: TRBJ2-6
V: TRBV24-1
size: few
CDR3: CATSDRRQDSGANVLTF
DNA: TGTGCCACCAGTGACCGCCGACAGGACTCTGGGGCCAACGTCCTGACTTTC

D: NA
J: TRBJ2-7
V: TRBV20-1
size: NA
CDR3: CSANAGVHEQYF
DNA: TGCAGTGCAAATGCAGGGGTACACGAGCAGTACTTC

D: TRBD2
J: TRBJ2-1
V: TRBV7-2
size: NA
CDR3: CASSYRLAGGGDEQFF
DNA: TGTGCCAGCAGCTATAGACTAGCGGGGGGAGGCGATGAGCAGTTCTTC

D: NA
J: TRBJ2-7
V: TRBV15
size: few
CDR3: CATSRDRTSYEQYF
DNA: TGTGCCACCAGCAGAGACAGGACCTCCTACGAGCAGTACTTC